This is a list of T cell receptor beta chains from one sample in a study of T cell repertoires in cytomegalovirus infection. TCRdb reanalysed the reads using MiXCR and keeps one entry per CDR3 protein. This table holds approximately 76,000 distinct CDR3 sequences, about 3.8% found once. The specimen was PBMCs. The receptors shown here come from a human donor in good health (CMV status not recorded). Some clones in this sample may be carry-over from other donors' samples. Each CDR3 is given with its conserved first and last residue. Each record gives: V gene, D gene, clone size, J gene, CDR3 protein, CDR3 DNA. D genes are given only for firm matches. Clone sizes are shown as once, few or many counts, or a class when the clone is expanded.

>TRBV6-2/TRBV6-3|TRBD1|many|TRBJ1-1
CASSYLAGRGRNTEAFF
TGTGCCAGCAGTTACCTAGCGGGCAGGGGGAGGAACACTGAAGCTTTCTTT
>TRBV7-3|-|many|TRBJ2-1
CASSLLTRTDEQFF
TGTGCCAGCAGCTTACTAACCAGGACTGATGAGCAGTTCTTC
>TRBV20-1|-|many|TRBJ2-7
CSASQGTGSSYEQYF
TGCAGTGCTTCGCAAGGGACGGGTAGCTCCTACGAGCAGTACTTC
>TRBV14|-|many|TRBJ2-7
CASSQGFEAGRISYEQYF
TGTGCCAGCAGCCAAGGGTTTGAGGCAGGCCGTATCAGCTACGAGCAGTACTTC
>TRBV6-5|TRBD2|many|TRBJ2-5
CASIGLAGGRETQYF
TGTGCCAGCATTGGGCTAGCGGGGGGGAGAGAGACCCAGTACTTC
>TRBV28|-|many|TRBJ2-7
CASNSDYYEQYF
TGTGCCAGCAACTCCGACTACTACGAGCAGTACTTC
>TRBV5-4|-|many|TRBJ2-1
CASSLEGWDNEQFF
TGTGCCAGCAGCTTGGAAGGCTGGGACAATGAGCAGTTCTTC
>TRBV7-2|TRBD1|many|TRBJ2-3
CASSRMTGPPDTQYF
TGTGCCAGCAGCCGTATGACAGGGCCACCAGATACGCAGTATTTT
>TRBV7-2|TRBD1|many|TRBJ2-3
CASSLEGTGGTDTQYF
TGTGCCAGCAGCTTAGAGGGGACAGGGGGCACAGATACGCAGTATTTT
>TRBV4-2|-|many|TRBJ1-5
CASSQDVGDNQPQHF
TGTGCCAGCAGCCAAGATGTCGGAGACAATCAGCCCCAGCATTTT
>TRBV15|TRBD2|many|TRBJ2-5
CATSRDRTSGAGAQYF
TGTGCCACCAGCAGAGATCGGACTAGCGGGGCCGGGGCCCAGTACTTC
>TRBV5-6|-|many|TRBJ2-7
CASSSLPRHFPEQYF
TGTGCCAGCAGCTCGTTACCGAGACATTTCCCCGAGCAGTACTTC
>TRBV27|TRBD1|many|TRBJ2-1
CASNDRGGGNEQFF
TGTGCCAGCAACGACAGGGGAGGTGGCAATGAGCAGTTCTTC
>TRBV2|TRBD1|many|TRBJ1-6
CASGQGHNSPLHF
TGTGCCAGCGGACAGGGTCATAATTCACCCCTCCACTTT
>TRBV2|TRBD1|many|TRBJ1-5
CASSAGQVYSNQPQHF
TGTGCCAGCAGTGCGGGACAGGTCTATAGCAATCAGCCCCAGCATTTT
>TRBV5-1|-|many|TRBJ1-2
CASSSDHENNYGYTF
TGCGCCAGCAGCTCCGACCACGAAAATAACTATGGCTACACCTTC
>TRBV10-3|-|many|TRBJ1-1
CAISETANTEAFF
TGTGCCATCAGTGAGACAGCGAACACTGAAGCTTTCTTT
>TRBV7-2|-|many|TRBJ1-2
CASSRSSSGYTF
TGTGCCAGCAGCCGAAGCTCGTCTGGCTACACCTTC
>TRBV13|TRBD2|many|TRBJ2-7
CASSSGLAGVNEQYF
TGTGCCAGCAGCTCGGGACTAGCGGGGGTTAACGAGCAGTACTTC
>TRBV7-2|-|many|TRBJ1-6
CASSWQEGSPLHF
TGTGCCAGCAGCTGGCAGGAGGGTTCACCCCTCCACTTT
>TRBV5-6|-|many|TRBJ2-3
CASSANTDTQYF
TGTGCCAGCAGCGCCAACACAGATACGCAGTATTTT
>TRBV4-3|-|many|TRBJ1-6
CASSQGSGRGSPLHF
TGCGCCAGCAGCCAAGGGTCGGGTCGGGGTTCACCCCTCCACTTT
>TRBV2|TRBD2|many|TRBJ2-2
CATRATSGNTGELFF
TGTGCCACTAGGGCTACTAGCGGCAACACCGGGGAGCTGTTTTTT
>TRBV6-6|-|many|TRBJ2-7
CASSYSIWDRSYEQYF
TGTGCCAGCAGTTACTCTATCTGGGACCGAAGCTACGAGCAGTACTTC